This section outlines one TCR beta chain sequence together with its context. PCR involved 60 Vbeta and 13 Jbeta primers. Profiling relied on immunoSEQ multiplex PCR, and the TCRdb table lists in-frame clones only, not all of them. The table shows about 80,000 clones, with 70% to 85% occurring only once. The data belong to a study of cytomegalovirus exposure and HLA in healthy donors. Source material: PBMCs. This TCR derives from a woman aged 40 to 50 in good health and CMV-seronegative.

The CDR3 nucleotides are TGTGCCTGGAGTAACAGGGATGAGCAGTTCTTC. Encoded protein: CAWSNRDEQFF. The chain combines TRBV30 with TRBJ2-1; TRBD1 is a possible D gene (6 bases). V lost 2 bases and J 8 bases, leaving 7 bases between the germline ends. The CDR3 totals 11 residues. Per the germline V gene, CDR1 is GTSNPN and CDR2 is SVGIG (reference sequence).